These 6 T cell receptor beta chains share one sample of origin, sequenced in a study of PD-L1 blockade in urothelial cancer. Method: immunoSEQ multiplex PCR; TCRdb's copy keeps in-frame clones and lacks some. The sample lists tens of thousands of clones, approximately 85% occurring once. Specified time point: peripheral blood 6 weeks after treatment start. Sequenced here: PBMCs, sampled around atezolizumab (anti-PD-L1) treatment. The receptors stem from a man aged 50-59 years with urothelial cancer.

The chain has TRBV5-1 and TRBJ2-2; TRBD2 matches 11 bases. The CDR3 runs 14 residues. CDR1 is SGHRS and CDR2 is YFSETQ in the germline V gene. Trimming at V came to 4 bases and at J to 7 bases, leaving 3 bases not matched to a gene. DNA for the CDR3: TGCGCCAGCAGCCCCGGACTAGCGGGCGGGGAGCTGTTTTTT. It specifies CASSPGLAGGELFF.

The rearrangement uses TRBV4-1 and TRBJ2-3; D gene uncertain. V was pared by 5 bases and J by 6 bases, with 21 bases between. The V gene's germline CDR1 is MGHRA and CDR2 YSYEKL. The CDR3 sequence is 16 residues long. In DNA form, the CDR3 reads TGCGCCAGCAGCGGAAACACGTTTTTCCAGGCTGATACGCAGTATTTT. Encoded protein: CASSGNTFFQADTQYF.

The chain joins TRBV30 to TRBJ1-2; D is ambiguous. The length of the CDR3 is 12 residues. Germline CDR1 GTSNPN, CDR2 SVGIG (reference sequence). Trimming took off 2 bases at V and 8 bases at J, with 12 bases between the two ends. CDR3 nucleotides: TGTGCCTGGAGTATAACGGTCCGGGGCTACACCTTC. It specifies CAWSITVRGYTF.

The gene calls are TRBV7-2 and TRBJ2-1, with D hard to call. The CDR3 consists of 16 residues. Germline V gene data show CDR1 as SGHTA and CDR2 as FQGNSA. With 5 bases removed from V and 0 bases from J, the gap between germline ends came to 14 bases. The CDR3 region is CASSRWFSGSYNEQFF. CDR3 coding DNA: TGTGCCAGCAGCCGCTGGTTTTCAGGCTCCTACAATGAGCAGTTCTTC.

This clone was picked up one time. The genes are TRBV11-2 and TRBJ2-1, with TRBD1 identical over 7 bases. This CDR3 has 18 amino acids. CDR1 is SGHAT, CDR2 FQNNGV, per germline. The ends lost 6 bases at V and 0 bases at J; junction bases unmatched: 14. CDR3 sequence: CASSYNSQGPGSYNEQFF. Here the CDR3 DNA reads TGTGCCAGCAGTTATAACTCACAGGGGCCCGGCTCCTACAATGAGCAGTTCTTC.

The V and J genes are TRBV14 and TRBJ2-2, with 8 nucleotides matching TRBD2. Per germline, CDR1 SGHDN and CDR2 FVKESK. J lost 5 bases, V lost 4 bases, and 12 bases had no gene match. The CDR3 has 17 residues. The CDR3 nucleotides read TGTGCCAGCAGCCCCGATGGGGCGGGGGGACGGACCGGGGAGCTGTTTTTT. Translating gives CASSPDGAGGRTGELFF.